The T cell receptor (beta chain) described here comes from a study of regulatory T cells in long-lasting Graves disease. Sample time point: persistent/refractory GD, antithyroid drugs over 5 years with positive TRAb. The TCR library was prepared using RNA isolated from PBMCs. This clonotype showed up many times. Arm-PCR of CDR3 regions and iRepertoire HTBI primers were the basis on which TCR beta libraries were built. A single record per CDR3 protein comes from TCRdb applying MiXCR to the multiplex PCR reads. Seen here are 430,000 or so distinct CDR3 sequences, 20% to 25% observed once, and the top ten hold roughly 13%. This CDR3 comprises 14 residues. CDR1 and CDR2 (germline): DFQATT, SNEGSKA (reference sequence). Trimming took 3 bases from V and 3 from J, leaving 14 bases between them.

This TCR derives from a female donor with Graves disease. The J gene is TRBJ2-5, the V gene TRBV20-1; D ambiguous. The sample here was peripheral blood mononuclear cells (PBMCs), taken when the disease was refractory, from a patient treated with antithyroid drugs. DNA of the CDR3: TGCAGTGCTAGCGGAGTCCACACAGAAGAGACCCAGTACTTC. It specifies CSASGVHTEETQYF.